This TCR beta chain was sequenced during a study of blood T cells in healthy people across ages. General study results and limits: Per million T cells, TCR beta diversity dropped roughly linearly as age increased. The diversity estimates, figures obtained from one million T cells, were considered underestimates.

Germline values: CDR1 SGHTA, CDR2 FQGNSA. Trimming removed 4 bases from V and 5 bases from J; junction bases left unmatched: 4. The CDR3 contains 13 residues. Alongside a J-beta primer mix, a sample-barcoded 5' primer served in a second PCR lasting 7 to 11 cycles. Every single cDNA molecule received a tag from a template-switch adaptor with 12 random nucleotides. Each CDR3 protein is one row after TCRdb ran MiXCR on the 5' RACE reads. This repertoire shows 1.5 million to 2 million distinct CDR3 sequences, roughly 27% found once; its top ten account for around 7.7%. This clonotype was counted many times. Its specificity is not known. Isolating PBMCs gave at least 6 million of these cells per sample.

The chain combines TRBV7-2 with TRBJ2-5, with 7 positions matching TRBD1. The receptor's source is a woman aged 25 to 39 in good health. Input material: blood. CDR3 residues: CASSSQGSETQYF. DNA of the CDR3: TGTGCCAGCAGCTCACAGGGGTCGGAGACCCAGTACTTC. The variable domain in full, completed from reference TRBV7-2 and TRBJ2-5, reads GAGVSQSPSNKVTEKGKDVELRCDPISGHTALYWYRQSLGQGLEFLIYFQGNSAPDKSGLPSDRFSAERTGGSVSTLTIQRTQQEDSAVYLCASSSQGSETQYFGPGTRLLVL.